Listed below are T cell receptor beta chains from one sample, sequenced in a study of cytomegalovirus exposure and HLA in healthy donors. Sequencing was performed with immunoSEQ multiplex PCR; in TCRdb, only in-frame clones are kept and a portion is missing. The table has around 92,000 clones, roughly 80% seen once. Sample: PBMCs. The receptors shown here come from a girl aged 2-10 years in good health and CMV-seropositive. CDR3s include the opening cysteine and the closing phenylalanine or tryptophan. A D gene is named only where the DNA matches it firmly. A clone size is listed for some rows: how often the clone was seen (once, few, many), or a class if it is expanded.

j_call	d_call	clone_size	v_call	cdr3_nt	cdr3_aa
TRBJ2-4	TRBD2	.	TRBV27	TGTGCCAGCAGTAGGGGAGGGGTCAAAAACATTCAGTACTTC	CASSRGGVKNIQYF
TRBJ1-1	TRBD1	.	TRBV7-2	TGTGCCAGCAGCTTACAGGGGGGAGTAGGAGCTTTCTTT	CASSLQGGVGAFF
TRBJ1-1	.	.	TRBV4-3	TGCGCCAGCAGCCTCGGGGGGGAGAACACTGAAGCTTTCTTT	CASSLGGENTEAFF
TRBJ2-5	.	once	TRBV2	TGTGCCAGCATATTAGGGGTCGAGACCCAGTACTTC	CASILGVETQYF
TRBJ2-7	.	.	TRBV19	TGTGCCAGTAGTCCAGGATCCTACGAGCAGTACTTC	CASSPGSYEQYF
TRBJ1-4	.	.	TRBV5-1	TGCGCCAGCAGCTTTGGTTCGTGGTCAGGGGATGAAAAACTGTTTTTT	CASSFGSWSGDEKLFF
TRBJ2-6	.	.	TRBV4-1	TGCGCCAGCAGCCAAGGCGGAGCCCACTCTGGGGCCAACGTCCTGACTTTC	CASSQGGAHSGANVLTF
TRBJ1-2	.	.	TRBV7-3	TGTGCCAGCAGCGCGCAGGGATATGGCTACACCTTC	CASSAQGYGYTF
TRBJ2-7	TRBD1	.	TRBV19	TGTGCCAGTAGCCTGGGACAGCTCTACGAGCAGTACTTC	CASSLGQLYEQYF
TRBJ2-3	TRBD2	.	TRBV5-4	TGTGCCAGCAGCCCTGGGACTAGCGGCAGCACAGATACGCAGTATTTT	CASSPGTSGSTDTQYF
TRBJ2-7	TRBD2	.	TRBV9	TGTGCCAGCAGCGCCGGCGGGGTCAGCGGGAGCGGCGAGCAGTACTTC	CASSAGGVSGSGEQYF
TRBJ1-2	.	.	TRBV5-1	TGCGCCAGCAGCCTTGCGGCCAGCTTAAACTATGGCTACACCTTC	CASSLAASLNYGYTF
TRBJ2-7	.	.	TRBV29-1	TGCAGCGTTGAAGGGCAGACCTACGAGCAGTACTTC	CSVEGQTYEQYF
TRBJ2-3	TRBD2	few	TRBV5-8	TGTGCCAGCAGCTTCTCACCGGGACTAGCGGGAACGGCAGATACGCAGTATTTT	CASSFSPGLAGTADTQYF
TRBJ2-5	TRBD2	.	TRBV25-1	TGTGCCAGCAGTGAATCGCCTAGCGGGGCATTTGAGACCCAGTACTTC	CASSESPSGAFETQYF
TRBJ2-7	.	.	TRBV10-1	TGCGCCAGCAGTGAGACAGGTTACGAGCAGTACTTC	CASSETGYEQYF
TRBJ2-3	.	.	TRBV7-9	TGTGCCAGCAGCCCCATACAGCCGCAGTATTTT	CASSPIQPQYF
TRBJ1-5	TRBD1	few	TRBV12-5	TGTGCTAGTGCAACGGGACAGGGGGATAATCAGCCCCAGCATTTT	CASATGQGDNQPQHF
TRBJ2-7	TRBD1	.	TRBV7-3	TGTGCCAGCAGCTTAAAGGGGCCGGGACAGGTCTACGAGCAGTACTTC	CASSLKGPGQVYEQYF
TRBJ2-3	.	.	TRBV6-5	TGTGCCAGCAGTTACCCTTTGACAGATACGCAGTATTTT	CASSYPLTDTQYF
TRBJ2-3	TRBD1	.	TRBV28	TGTGCCAGCAGTTTAGGCGGACAGGGTACAGATACGCAGTATTTT	CASSLGGQGTDTQYF
TRBJ2-1	TRBD2	once	TRBV11-3	TGTGCCAGCAGCTTAGGGCTAGCGGGAGGGCCGAGTACCAATGAGCAGTTCTTC	CASSLGLAGGPSTNEQFF
TRBJ2-7	TRBD2	.	TRBV25-1	TGTGCCAGCAGTGACCCTAGCGGGAACTACGAGCAGTACTTC	CASSDPSGNYEQYF
TRBJ2-7	TRBD1	.	TRBV28	TGTGCCAGCATGACAGGGGTGGAGGAGCAGTACTTC	CASMTGVEEQYF
TRBJ2-7	TRBD2	.	TRBV5-6	TGTGCCAGCAGCTTGTCTAGCGGGACGTACGAGCAGTACTTC	CASSLSSGTYEQYF
TRBJ1-2	.	.	TRBV6-5	TGTGCCAGCAGTTACCTGGGGGGGTCCGATGGCTACACCTTC	CASSYLGGSDGYTF
TRBJ1-5	.	.	TRBV10-3	TGTGCCATCAGTGAGGCGGGGTCCGGTCAAGGGAATAGCAATCAGCCCCAGCATTTT	CAISEAGSGQGNSNQPQHF